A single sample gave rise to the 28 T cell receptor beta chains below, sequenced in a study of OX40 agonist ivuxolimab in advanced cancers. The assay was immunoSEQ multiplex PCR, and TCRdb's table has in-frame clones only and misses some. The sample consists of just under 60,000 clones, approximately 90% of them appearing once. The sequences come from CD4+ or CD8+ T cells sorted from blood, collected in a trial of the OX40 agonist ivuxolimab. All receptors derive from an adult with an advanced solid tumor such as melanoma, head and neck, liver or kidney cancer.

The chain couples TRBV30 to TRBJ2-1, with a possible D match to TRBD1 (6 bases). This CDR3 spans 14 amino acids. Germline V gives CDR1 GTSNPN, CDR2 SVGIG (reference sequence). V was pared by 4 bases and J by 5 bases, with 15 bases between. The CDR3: CAWNEGQPDNEQFF. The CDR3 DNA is TGTGCCTGGAACGAGGGACAACCTGACAATGAGCAGTTCTTC.

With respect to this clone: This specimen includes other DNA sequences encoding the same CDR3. The CDR3 protein is CASSLGGSSYNEQFF. The CDR3 DNA reads as TGTGCCAGCAGTTTAGGCGGGAGTTCCTACAATGAGCAGTTCTTC. This rearrangement joins TRBV27 to TRBJ2-1; 7 positions agree with TRBD2. The CDR3 length is 15 residues. With 2 bases clipped from V and 1 base from J, the junction kept 2 bases outside the gene matches. In germline, CDR1 is MNHEY, CDR2 SMNVEV (reference sequence).

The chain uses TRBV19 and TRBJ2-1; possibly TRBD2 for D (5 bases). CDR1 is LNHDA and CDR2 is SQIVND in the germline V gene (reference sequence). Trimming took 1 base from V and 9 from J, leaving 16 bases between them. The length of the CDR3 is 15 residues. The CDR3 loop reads CASSIGLGVPIEQFF. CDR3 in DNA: TGTGCCAGTAGTATAGGCCTCGGGGTCCCCATTGAGCAGTTCTTC.

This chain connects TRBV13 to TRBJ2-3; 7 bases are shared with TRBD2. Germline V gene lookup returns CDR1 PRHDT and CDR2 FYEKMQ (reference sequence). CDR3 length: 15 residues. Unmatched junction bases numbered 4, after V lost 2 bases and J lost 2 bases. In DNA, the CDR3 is TGTGCCAGCAGCTTACTAGCGGAGGACACAGATACGCAGTATTTT. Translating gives CASSLLAEDTDTQYF.

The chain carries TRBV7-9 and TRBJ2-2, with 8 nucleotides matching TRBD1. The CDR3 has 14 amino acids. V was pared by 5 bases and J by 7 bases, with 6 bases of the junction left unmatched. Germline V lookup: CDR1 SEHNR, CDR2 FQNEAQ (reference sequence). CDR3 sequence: CASSPGTGGGELFF. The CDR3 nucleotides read TGTGCCAGCAGCCCTGGGACAGGCGGCGGGGAGCTGTTTTTT.

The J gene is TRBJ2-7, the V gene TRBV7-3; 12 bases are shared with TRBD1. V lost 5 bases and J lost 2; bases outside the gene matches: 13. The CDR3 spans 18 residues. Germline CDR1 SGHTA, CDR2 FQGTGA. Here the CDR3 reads CASSPGTGGLKLAYEQYF. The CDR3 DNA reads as TGTGCCAGCAGCCCCGGGACAGGGGGCCTCAAATTAGCCTACGAGCAGTACTTC.

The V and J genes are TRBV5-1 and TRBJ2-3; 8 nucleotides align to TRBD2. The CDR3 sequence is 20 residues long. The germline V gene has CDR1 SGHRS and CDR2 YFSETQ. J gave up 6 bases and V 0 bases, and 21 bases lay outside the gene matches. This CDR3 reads CASSLAYGALAASRSDTQYF. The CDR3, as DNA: TGCGCCAGCAGCTTGGCCTATGGGGCACTAGCGGCCTCGAGAAGTGATACGCAGTATTTT.

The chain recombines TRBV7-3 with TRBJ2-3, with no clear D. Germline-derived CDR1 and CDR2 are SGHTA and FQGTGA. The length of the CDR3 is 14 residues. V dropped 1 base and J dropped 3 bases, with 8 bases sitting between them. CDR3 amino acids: CASSLMGWTDTQYF. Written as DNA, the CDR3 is TGTGCCAGCAGCTTAATGGGTTGGACAGATACGCAGTATTTT.

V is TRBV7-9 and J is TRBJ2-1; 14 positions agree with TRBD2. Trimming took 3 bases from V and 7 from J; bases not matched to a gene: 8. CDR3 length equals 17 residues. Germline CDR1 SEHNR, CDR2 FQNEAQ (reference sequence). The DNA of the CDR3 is TGTGCCAGCAGCTTTATTATCGGGACTAGCGGGAGTAATGAGCAGTTCTTC. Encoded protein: CASSFIIGTSGSNEQFF.

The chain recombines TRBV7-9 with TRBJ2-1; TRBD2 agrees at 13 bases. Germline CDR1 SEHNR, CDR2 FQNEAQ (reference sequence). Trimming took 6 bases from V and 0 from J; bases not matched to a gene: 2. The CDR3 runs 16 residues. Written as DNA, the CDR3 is TGTGCCAGCAGACTAGCGGGAGGGCCCTCCTACAATGAGCAGTTCTTC. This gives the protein CASRLAGGPSYNEQFF.

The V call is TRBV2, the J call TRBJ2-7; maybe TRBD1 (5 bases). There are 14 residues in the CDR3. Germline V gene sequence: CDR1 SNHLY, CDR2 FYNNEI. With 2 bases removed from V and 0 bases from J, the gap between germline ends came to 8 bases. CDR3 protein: CASSENRNSYEQYF. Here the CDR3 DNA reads TGTGCCAGCAGTGAAAACAGGAACTCCTACGAGCAGTACTTC.

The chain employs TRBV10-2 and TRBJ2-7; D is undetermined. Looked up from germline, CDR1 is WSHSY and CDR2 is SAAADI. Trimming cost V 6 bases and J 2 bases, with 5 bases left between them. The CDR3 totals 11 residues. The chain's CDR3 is CASREAYEQYF. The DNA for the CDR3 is TGCGCCAGCAGAGAAGCCTACGAGCAGTACTTC.

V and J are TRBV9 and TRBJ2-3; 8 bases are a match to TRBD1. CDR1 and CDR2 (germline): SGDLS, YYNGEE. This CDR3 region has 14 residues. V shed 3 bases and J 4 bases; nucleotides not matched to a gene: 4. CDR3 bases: TGTGCCAGCAGCGCCGACAGGGGTGCAGATACGCAGTATTTT. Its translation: CASSADRGADTQYF. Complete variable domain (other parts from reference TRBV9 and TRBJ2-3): DSGVTQTPKHLITATGQRVTLRCSPRSGDLSVYWYQQSLDQGLQFLIQYYNGEERAKGNILERFSAQQFPDLHSELNLSSLELGDSALYFCASSADRGADTQYFGPGTRLTVL.

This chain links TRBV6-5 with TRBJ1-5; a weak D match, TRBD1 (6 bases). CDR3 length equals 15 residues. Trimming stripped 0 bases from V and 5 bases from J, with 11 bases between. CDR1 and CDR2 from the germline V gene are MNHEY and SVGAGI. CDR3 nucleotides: TGTGCCAGCAGTTACTCGAGCAGGGGAGATCAGCCCCAGCATTTT. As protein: CASSYSSRGDQPQHF.

CDR3 in amino acids: CASSADRGNEQFF. The CDR3 DNA follows: TGTGCCAGCAGCGCCGACAGGGGCAATGAGCAGTTCTTC. The chain has TRBV5-4 and TRBJ2-1; 8 nucleotides align to TRBD1. With 4 bases clipped from V and 6 bases from J, the junction kept 3 bases outside the gene matches. CDR1 is SGHNT and CDR2 is YYREEE in the germline V gene (reference sequence). The CDR3 runs 13 residues. Together with reference TRBV5-4 and TRBJ2-1, the CDR3 gives the full variable domain: ETGVTQSPTHLIKTRGQQVTLRCSSQSGHNTVSWYQQALGQGPQFIFQYYREEENGRGNFPPRFSGLQFPNYSSELNVNALELDDSALYLCASSADRGNEQFFGPGTRLTVL.

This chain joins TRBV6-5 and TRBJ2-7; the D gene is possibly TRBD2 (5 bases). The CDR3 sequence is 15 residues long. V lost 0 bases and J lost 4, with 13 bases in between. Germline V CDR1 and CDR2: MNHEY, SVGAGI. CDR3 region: CASSYSNSGGYEQYF. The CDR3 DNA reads TGTGCCAGCAGTTACTCGAACTCTGGCGGGTACGAGCAGTACTTC.

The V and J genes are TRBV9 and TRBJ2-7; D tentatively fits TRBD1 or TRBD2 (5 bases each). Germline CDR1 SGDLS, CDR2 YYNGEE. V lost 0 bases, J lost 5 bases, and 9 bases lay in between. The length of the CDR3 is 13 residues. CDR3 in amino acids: CASSVEGTNEQYF. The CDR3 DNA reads TGTGCCAGCAGCGTAGAGGGGACGAACGAGCAGTACTTC.

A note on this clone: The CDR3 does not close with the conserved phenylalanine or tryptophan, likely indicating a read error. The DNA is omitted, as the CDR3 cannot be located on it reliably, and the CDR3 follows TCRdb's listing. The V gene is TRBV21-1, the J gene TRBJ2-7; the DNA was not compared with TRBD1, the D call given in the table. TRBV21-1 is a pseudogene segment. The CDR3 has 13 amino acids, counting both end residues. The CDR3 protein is CASIGTGTYEQYL.

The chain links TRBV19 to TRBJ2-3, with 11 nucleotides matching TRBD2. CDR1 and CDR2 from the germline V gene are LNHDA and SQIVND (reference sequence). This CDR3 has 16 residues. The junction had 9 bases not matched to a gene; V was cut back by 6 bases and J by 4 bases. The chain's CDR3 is CASSRTGTSGADTQYF. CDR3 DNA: TGTGCCAGTAGCCGCACCGGGACTAGCGGAGCAGATACGCAGTATTTT. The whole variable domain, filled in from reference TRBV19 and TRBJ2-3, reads DGGITQSPKYLFRKEGQNVTLSCEQNLNHDAMYWYRQDPGQGLRLIYYSQIVNDFQKGDIAEGYSVSREKKESFPLTVTSAQKNPTAFYLCASSRTGTSGADTQYFGPGTRLTVL.

For the CDR3, the DNA is TGTGCCAGCAGCTTCATAGTGCAGGACGGAACCTACGAGCAGTACTTC. It encodes CASSFIVQDGTYEQYF. The rearrangement joins TRBV11-1 to TRBJ2-7; no firm D call. Trimming took off 3 bases at V and 2 bases at J, with 17 bases between the two ends. CDR1 is SGHAT, CDR2 FQDESV, per germline (reference sequence). The CDR3 contains 16 residues.

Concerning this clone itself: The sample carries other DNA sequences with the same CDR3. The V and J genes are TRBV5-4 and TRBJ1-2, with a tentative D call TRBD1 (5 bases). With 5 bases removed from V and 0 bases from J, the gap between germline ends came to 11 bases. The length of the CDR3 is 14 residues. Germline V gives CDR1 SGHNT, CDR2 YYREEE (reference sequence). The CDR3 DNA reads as TGTGCCAGCAGTCCCGGGGGGTCTAACTATGGCTACACCTTC. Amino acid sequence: CASSPGGSNYGYTF.

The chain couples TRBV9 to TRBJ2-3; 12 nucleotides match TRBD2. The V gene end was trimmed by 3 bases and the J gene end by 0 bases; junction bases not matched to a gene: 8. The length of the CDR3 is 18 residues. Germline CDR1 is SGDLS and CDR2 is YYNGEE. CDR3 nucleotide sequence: TGTGCCAGCAGCGGCCCATTACTAGCGGGAGGTAGCACAGATACGCAGTATTTT. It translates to CASSGPLLAGGSTDTQYF.

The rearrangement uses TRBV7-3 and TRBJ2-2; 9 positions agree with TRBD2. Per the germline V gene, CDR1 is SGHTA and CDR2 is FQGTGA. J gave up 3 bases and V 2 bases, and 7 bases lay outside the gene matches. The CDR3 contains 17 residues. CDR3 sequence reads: CASSLFPSGIDTGELFF. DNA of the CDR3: TGTGCCAGCAGCTTATTTCCTAGCGGGATAGACACCGGGGAGCTGTTTTTT.

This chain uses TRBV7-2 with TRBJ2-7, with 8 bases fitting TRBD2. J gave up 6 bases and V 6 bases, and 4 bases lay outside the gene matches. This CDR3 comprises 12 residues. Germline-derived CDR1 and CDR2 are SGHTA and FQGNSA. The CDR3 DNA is TGTGCCAGCAGTTCGGGAGGGCCCGAGCAGTACTTC. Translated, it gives CASSSGGPEQYF.

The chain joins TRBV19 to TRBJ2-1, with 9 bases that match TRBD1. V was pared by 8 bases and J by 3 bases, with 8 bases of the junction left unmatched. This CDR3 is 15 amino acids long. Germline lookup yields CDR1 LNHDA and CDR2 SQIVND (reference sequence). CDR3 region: CASHWGQGDYNEQFF. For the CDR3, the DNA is TGTGCCAGTCACTGGGGACAGGGAGACTACAATGAGCAGTTCTTC.

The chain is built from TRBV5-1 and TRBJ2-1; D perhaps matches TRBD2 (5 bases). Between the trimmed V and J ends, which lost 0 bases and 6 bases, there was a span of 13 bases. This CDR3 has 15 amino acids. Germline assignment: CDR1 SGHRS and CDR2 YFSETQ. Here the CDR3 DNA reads TGCGCCAGCAGCTTGGTCACAGCTCGGGGCAATGAGCAGTTCTTC. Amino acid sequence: CASSLVTARGNEQFF.

This chain's CDR3 is CASSFGAAGGYEQYF. DNA of the CDR3: TGTGCCAGCAGCTTCGGCGCAGCGGGTGGGTACGAGCAGTACTTC. This rearrangement joins TRBV7-8 to TRBJ2-5; tentatively, D is TRBD2 (6 bases). Judging by the DNA end, TRBJ2-7 fits better; the J call may be wrong. The CDR3 consists of 15 residues. CDR1 SGHVS and CDR2 FQNEAQ come from the germline V gene.

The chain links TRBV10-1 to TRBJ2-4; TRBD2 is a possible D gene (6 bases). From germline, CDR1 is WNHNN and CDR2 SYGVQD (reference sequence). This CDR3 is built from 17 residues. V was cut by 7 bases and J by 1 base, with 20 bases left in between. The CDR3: CASKRRGGTAAKNIQYF. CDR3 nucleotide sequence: TGCGCCAGCAAAAGGCGCGGAGGGACGGCGGCCAAAAACATTCAGTACTTC.